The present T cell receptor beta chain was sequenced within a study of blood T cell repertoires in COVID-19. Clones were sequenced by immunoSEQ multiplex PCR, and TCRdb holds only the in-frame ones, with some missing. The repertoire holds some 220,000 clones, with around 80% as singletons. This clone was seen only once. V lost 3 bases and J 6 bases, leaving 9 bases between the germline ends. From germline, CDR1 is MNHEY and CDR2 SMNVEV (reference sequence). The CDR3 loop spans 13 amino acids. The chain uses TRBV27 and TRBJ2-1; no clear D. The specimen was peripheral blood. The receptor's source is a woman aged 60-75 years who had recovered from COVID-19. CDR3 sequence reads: CASSLQAANEQFF. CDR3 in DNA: TGTGCCAGCAGTTTGCAGGCCGCCAATGAGCAGTTCTTC.